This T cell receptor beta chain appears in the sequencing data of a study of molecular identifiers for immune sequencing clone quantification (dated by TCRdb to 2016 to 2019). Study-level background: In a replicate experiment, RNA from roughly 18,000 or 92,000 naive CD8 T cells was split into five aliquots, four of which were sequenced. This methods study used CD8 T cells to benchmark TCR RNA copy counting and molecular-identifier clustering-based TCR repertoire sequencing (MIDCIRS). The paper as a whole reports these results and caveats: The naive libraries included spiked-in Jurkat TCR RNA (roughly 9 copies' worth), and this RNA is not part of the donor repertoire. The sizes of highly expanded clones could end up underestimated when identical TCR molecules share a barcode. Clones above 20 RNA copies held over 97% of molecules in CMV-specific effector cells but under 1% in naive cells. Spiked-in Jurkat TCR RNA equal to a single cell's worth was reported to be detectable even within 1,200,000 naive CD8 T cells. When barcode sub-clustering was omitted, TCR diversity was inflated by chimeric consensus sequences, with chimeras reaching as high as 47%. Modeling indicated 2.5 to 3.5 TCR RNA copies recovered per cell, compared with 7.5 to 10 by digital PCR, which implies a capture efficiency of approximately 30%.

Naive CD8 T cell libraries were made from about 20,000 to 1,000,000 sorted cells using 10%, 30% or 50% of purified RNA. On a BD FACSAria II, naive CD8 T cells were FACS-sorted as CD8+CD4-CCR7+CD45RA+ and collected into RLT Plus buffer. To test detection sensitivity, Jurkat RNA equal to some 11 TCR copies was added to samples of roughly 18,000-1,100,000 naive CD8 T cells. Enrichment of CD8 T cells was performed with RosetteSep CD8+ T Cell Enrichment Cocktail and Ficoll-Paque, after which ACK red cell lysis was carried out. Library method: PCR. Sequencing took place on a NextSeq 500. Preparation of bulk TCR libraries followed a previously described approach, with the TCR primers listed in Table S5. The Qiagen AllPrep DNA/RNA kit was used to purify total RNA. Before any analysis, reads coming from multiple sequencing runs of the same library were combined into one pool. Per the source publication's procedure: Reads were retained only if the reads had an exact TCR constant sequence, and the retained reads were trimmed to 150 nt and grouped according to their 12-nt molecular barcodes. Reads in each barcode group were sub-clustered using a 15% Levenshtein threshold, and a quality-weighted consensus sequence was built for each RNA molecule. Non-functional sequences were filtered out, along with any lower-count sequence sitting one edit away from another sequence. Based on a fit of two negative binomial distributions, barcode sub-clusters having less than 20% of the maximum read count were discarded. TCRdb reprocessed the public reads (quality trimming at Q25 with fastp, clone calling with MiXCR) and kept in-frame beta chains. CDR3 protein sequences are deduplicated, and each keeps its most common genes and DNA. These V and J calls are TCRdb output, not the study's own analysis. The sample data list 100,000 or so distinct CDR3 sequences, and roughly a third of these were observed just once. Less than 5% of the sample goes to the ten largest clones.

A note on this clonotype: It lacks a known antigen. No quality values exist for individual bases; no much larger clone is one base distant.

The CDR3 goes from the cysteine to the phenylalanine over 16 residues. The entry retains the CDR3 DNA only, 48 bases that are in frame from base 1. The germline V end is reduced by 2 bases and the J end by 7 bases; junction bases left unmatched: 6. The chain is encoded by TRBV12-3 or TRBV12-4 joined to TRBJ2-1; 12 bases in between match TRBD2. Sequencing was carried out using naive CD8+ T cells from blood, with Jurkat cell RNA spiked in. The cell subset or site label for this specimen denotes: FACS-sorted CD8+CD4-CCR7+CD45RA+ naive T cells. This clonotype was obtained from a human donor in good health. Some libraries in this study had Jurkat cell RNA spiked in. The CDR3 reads CASSLFLAGGRNEQFF. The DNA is TGTGCCAGCAGTTTATTTCTAGCGGGAGGGCGGAATGAGCAGTTCTTC.